The clone carrying this T cell receptor (beta chain) was observed a few times. Its matching antigen is unknown. TCRdb redid the calling of the RT-PCR reads with MiXCR, one entry per CDR3 protein. The sample yields hundreds of thousands of distinct CDR3 sequences, approximately 15% seen once. This specimen comes from a study of response to subunit inactivated influenza vaccine. CDR3 size: 15 residues. V gave up 4 bases and J gave up 8 bases; unmatched junction bases: 7. The germline V gene encodes CDR1 SGHRS and CDR2 YFSETQ. Study-wide findings and caveats: The authors suggested that few new T cells are recruited per seasonal influenza vaccination.

The V gene is TRBV5-1, the J gene TRBJ1-4; 11 bases fit TRBD1. The sequenced sample was PBMCs from blood, obtained less than 15 days before vaccination. The TCR was taken from a man in his fifties who received an inactivated influenza vaccine. The CDR3 DNA reads as TGCGCCAGCAGCCCCGCCGGGACAGGGGGGGAAAAACTGTTTTTT. Translated, it gives CASSPAGTGGEKLFF.